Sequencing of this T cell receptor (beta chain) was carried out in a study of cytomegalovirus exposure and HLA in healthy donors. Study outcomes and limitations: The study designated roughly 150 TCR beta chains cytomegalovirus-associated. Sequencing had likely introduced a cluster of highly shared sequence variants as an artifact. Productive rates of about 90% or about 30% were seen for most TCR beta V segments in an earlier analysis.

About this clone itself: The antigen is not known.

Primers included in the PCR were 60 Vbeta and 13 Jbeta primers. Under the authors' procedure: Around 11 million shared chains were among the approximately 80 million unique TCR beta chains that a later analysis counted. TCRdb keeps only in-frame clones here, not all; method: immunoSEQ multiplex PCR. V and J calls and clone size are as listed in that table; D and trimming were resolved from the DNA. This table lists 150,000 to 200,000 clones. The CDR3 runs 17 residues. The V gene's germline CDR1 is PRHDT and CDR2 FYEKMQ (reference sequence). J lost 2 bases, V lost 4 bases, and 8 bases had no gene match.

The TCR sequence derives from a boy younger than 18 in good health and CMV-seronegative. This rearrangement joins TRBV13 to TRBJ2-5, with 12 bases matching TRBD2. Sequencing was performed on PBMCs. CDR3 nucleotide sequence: TGTGCCAGCAGCTCTTCAAGACTAGCGGGGGTTCAAGAGACCCAGTACTTC. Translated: CASSSSRLAGVQETQYF.